One sample yielded the 10 T cell receptor beta chains listed below, sequenced in a study of human T cells and chemical hapten exposure. Researchers extracted total RNA from unfractionated whole blood. TCRdb re-derived calls from the 5' RACE reads in MiXCR, one entry per CDR3 protein. The sample holds fewer than 150,000 distinct CDR3 sequences, 15% to 20% seen once. All receptors derive from a human donor in good health.

V and J are TRBV7-2 and TRBJ2-3; 11 bases line up with TRBD1. Germline trimming cut 2 bases from V and 5 bases from J; bases unmatched to any gene: 12. CDR1 SGHTA and CDR2 FQGNSA come from the germline V gene. This CDR3 contains 18 residues. CDR3 in DNA: TGTGCCAGCAGCTTAACCCAGAGGACAGGGGGCCTAAAAGATACGCAGTATTTT. Amino acid sequence: CASSLTQRTGGLKDTQYF.

This clonotype has just a few counts. CDR3 protein: CASSPLPRRQGVWGANVLTF. CDR3 sequence (DNA): TGTGCCAGCAGCCCTCTCCCCCGTAGACAGGGTGTTTGGGGGGCCAACGTCCTGACTTTC. The chain employs TRBV12-3 or TRBV12-4 and TRBJ2-6, with 7 bases that match TRBD1. Unmatched junction bases numbered 21, after V lost 6 bases and J lost 4 bases. The CDR3 spans 20 residues.

This clonotype has just a few counts. The chain has TRBV6-6 and TRBJ2-5, with TRBD1 as a possible D gene (5 bases). Trimming left V 0 bases short and J 7 bases short, with 15 bases between. Per germline, CDR1 MNHNY and CDR2 SVGAGI (reference sequence). The CDR3 consists of 15 residues. CDR3 in amino acids: CASSYSGRSTGTQYF. The CDR3 bases are TGTGCCAGCAGTTACTCGGGCAGGTCCACAGGGACCCAGTACTTC.

There are a few counts of this clonotype. CDR3 bases: TGTGCCAGCAGTGAATTCGCAAATCAGCCCCAGCATTTT. Amino acid sequence: CASSEFANQPQHF. This chain joins TRBV2 and TRBJ1-5, with unresolved D. The CDR3 extends over 13 amino acids. With 2 bases removed from V and 4 bases from J, the gap between germline ends came to 6 bases. CDR1 SNHLY and CDR2 FYNNEI come from the germline V gene.

The chain's CDR3 is CASSQVGRGGIRETQYF. The CDR3 DNA is TGCGCCAGCAGCCAAGTGGGGAGGGGGGGGATACGGGAGACCCAGTACTTC. The chain combines TRBV4-1 with TRBJ2-5, with TRBD2 as a possible D gene (7 bases). V dropped 1 base and J dropped 5 bases, with 20 bases sitting between them. This CDR3 has 17 amino acids. Germline loops: CDR1 MGHRA, CDR2 YSYEKL.

The chain couples TRBV9 to TRBJ1-6, with D unresolved. The ends were cut back, 0 bases at V and 7 bases at J, with 8 bases in the middle. This CDR3 region has 14 residues. Per germline, CDR1 SGDLS and CDR2 YYNGEE. CDR3 amino acids: CASSVGQANSPLHF. The CDR3 DNA reads as TGTGCCAGCAGCGTAGGGCAGGCCAATTCACCCCTCCACTTT.

The V call is TRBV13, the J call TRBJ1-2; D not certain. The CDR3 length is 12 residues. The V end lost 5 bases, the J end lost 6 bases, and 10 bases lay between the germline ends. Per the germline V gene, CDR1 is PRHDT and CDR2 is FYEKMQ (reference sequence). The CDR3 DNA is TGTGCCAGCAGCATCGGTTCCGATGGCTACACCTTC. It yields the protein CASSIGSDGYTF.

This chain uses TRBV5-1 with TRBJ1-4; 7 bases are shared with TRBD1. Trimming took 2 bases from V and 8 from J; bases not matched to a gene: 6. The germline gives CDR1 SGHRS, CDR2 YFSETQ. The CDR3 loop spans 14 amino acids. For the CDR3, the DNA is TGCGCCAGCAGCTTCCGACAGGGAAACGAAAAACTGTTTTTT. Translated, it gives CASSFRQGNEKLFF.

In this sample, this clonotype turned up a few times. V and J are TRBV6-5 and TRBJ2-3; the D gene is possibly TRBD2 (5 bases). The germline CDR1 and CDR2 sequences are MNHEY and SVGAGI. This CDR3 is built from 13 residues. The V and J ends lost 7 bases and 2 bases respectively, with 10 bases between them. Here the CDR3 reads CASTPAATDTQYF. CDR3 sequence (DNA): TGTGCCAGCACCCCAGCGGCCACAGATACGCAGTATTTT.

This clonotype was counted between two and nine times. V usage is TRBV4-1 and J usage is TRBJ1-1; 8 nucleotides align to TRBD1. CDR1 MGHRA and CDR2 YSYEKL come from the germline V gene. The CDR3 contains 15 residues. With 0 bases clipped from V and 7 bases from J, the junction kept 7 bases outside the gene matches. The chain's CDR3 is CASSQDPGGLGEAFF. In DNA, the CDR3 is TGCGCCAGCAGCCAAGATCCAGGGGGCCTAGGTGAAGCTTTCTTT.